The rows below give T cell receptor beta chains drawn from one sample of a study of regulatory T cells in long-lasting Graves disease. TCRdb called the multiplex PCR reads again in MiXCR, with one record for every CDR3 protein. The table includes 580,000 or so distinct CDR3 sequences, roughly a sixth detected once. This sample was also put to use in a study of T cells in Graves' hyperthyroidism and ophthalmopathy.

The sequenced sample was peripheral blood mononuclear cells (PBMCs), obtained at new diagnosis, from a patient treated with antithyroid drugs. Receptors originate from a man between 18 and 29 years old with Graves disease. CDR3s include the opening cysteine and the closing phenylalanine or tryptophan. The order of the fields is D gene, clone size, V gene, J gene, CDR3 protein, CDR3 DNA. The D gene is left open where the match is weak. Clone size, where shown, is once, few, many, or a class for clones that have expanded.

-	-	TRBV27	TRBJ2-3	CASGLGAPTDTQYF	TGTGCCAGCGGCCTGGGGGCACCCACGGATACGCAGTATTTT
TRBD2	many	TRBV7-2	TRBJ2-1	CASSLVGLAYNEQFF	TGTGCCAGCAGCTTAGTGGGACTAGCGTACAATGAGCAGTTCTTC
-	many	TRBV27	TRBJ1-1	CASRVLGNEAFF	TGTGCCAGCAGGGTATTAGGCAACGAAGCTTTCTTT
-	-	TRBV27	TRBJ1-1	CAAKGAMNTEAFF	TGTGCCGCAAAAGGGGCTATGAACACTGAAGCTTTCTTT
TRBD2	-	TRBV20-1	TRBJ2-3	CSALRLAGTDTQYF	TGCAGTGCCCTCCGACTAGCGGGGACAGATACGCAGTATTTT
-	-	TRBV10-2	TRBJ2-2	CASSEVTGELFF	TGCGCCAGCAGTGAGGTCACCGGGGAGCTGTTTTTT
TRBD2	many	TRBV6-2/TRBV6-3	TRBJ2-3	CASSDRREGTDTQYF	TGTGCCAGCAGTGATCGTCGGGAGGGCACAGATACGCAGTATTTT
-	-	TRBV29-1	TRBJ1-1	CSTYGTRSQAFF	TGCAGCACCTACGGGACACGATCTCAAGCTTTCTTT
-	-	TRBV29-1	TRBJ2-3	CSGLMSSTDTQYF	TGCAGCGGACTGATGTCTAGCACAGATACGCAGTATTTT
-	many	TRBV28	TRBJ2-5	CASSLRNPETQYF	TGTGCCAGCAGTTTGCGGAACCCCGAGACCCAGTACTTC
TRBD1	few	TRBV5-1	TRBJ1-6	CASTSTGNSPLHF	TGCGCCAGCACCTCGACAGGGAATTCACCCCTCCACTTT
-	few	TRBV6-1	TRBJ2-6	CASSVAPGAGGANVLTF	TGTGCCAGCAGCGTAGCCCCGGGGGCGGGAGGGGCCAACGTCCTGACTTTC
TRBD1	-	TRBV6-1	TRBJ2-7	CASSVIRTGTYEQYF	TGTGCCAGCAGTGTTATACGGACAGGGACTTACGAGCAGTACTTC
-	-	TRBV6-2/TRBV6-3	TRBJ2-7	CASGFPGEQYF	TGTGCCAGCGGTTTCCCCGGGGAGCAGTACTTC
-	many	TRBV20-1	TRBJ2-1	CSARDRARGGGNEQFF	TGCAGTGCTAGAGATCGGGCCCGGGGCGGCGGCAATGAGCAGTTCTTC
-	few	TRBV7-9	TRBJ1-2	CASSLPAGEKANYGYTF	TGTGCCAGCAGCTTACCCGCAGGGGAGAAAGCTAACTATGGCTACACCTTC
-	many	TRBV28	TRBJ1-2	CASSFYSGQLGYTF	TGTGCCAGCAGTTTCTATTCGGGTCAGCTTGGCTACACCTTC
-	many	TRBV2	TRBJ1-1	CASSVQGLDPEAFF	TGTGCCAGCAGTGTACAGGGATTGGACCCTGAAGCTTTCTTT
TRBD1	many	TRBV2	TRBJ1-5	CASHGTGDSNQPQHF	TGTGCCAGCCACGGGACAGGGGATAGCAATCAGCCCCAGCATTTT
TRBD1	-	TRBV27	TRBJ1-4	CAGGRDRNNEKLFF	TGTGCCGGCGGGCGGGACAGGAATAATGAAAAACTGTTTTTT
-	-	TRBV7-9	TRBJ1-4	CGATTNEKLFF	TGCGGGGCAACAACTAATGAAAAACTGTTTTTT
TRBD2	-	TRBV24-1	TRBJ2-3	CATLRLAGTDTQYF	TGTGCCACCTTGAGACTAGCGGGCACAGATACGCAGTATTTT
-	few	TRBV27	TRBJ2-7	CASSPSGTPIGEQYF	TGTGCCAGCAGCCCATCCGGGACACCGATCGGCGAGCAGTACTTC
-	many	TRBV3-1	TRBJ1-1	CASSHNIGTEAFF	TGTGCCAGCAGCCATAATATCGGCACTGAAGCTTTCTTT
TRBD1	many	TRBV28	TRBJ1-2	CASSRGLYGYTF	TGTGCCAGCAGTAGGGGGCTCTATGGCTACACCTTC
-	few	TRBV28	TRBJ2-7	CASSLYQREQYF	TGTGCCAGCAGTTTATATCAGCGGGAGCAGTACTTC
-	many	TRBV15	TRBJ1-2	CATNFLGGRGDGYTF	TGTGCCACCAATTTCCTCGGGGGCCGTGGGGATGGCTACACCTTC
TRBD1	few	TRBV10-3	TRBJ1-1	CAISAQGASEAFF	TGTGCCATCAGTGCCCAGGGGGCTAGTGAAGCTTTCTTT
TRBD1	many	TRBV7-3	TRBJ1-1	CASSLLGTDTEAFF	TGTGCCAGCAGCTTACTCGGGACAGACACTGAAGCTTTCTTT
-	-	TRBV3-1	TRBJ2-1	CASSQVENEQFF	TGTGCCAGCAGCCAAGTTGAAAATGAGCAGTTCTTC
-	-	TRBV6-2/TRBV6-3	TRBJ2-3	CASSFNVGDTQYF	TGTGCCAGCAGTTTTAACGTTGGAGATACGCAGTATTTT
-	-	TRBV9	TRBJ1-4	CASSVAGRPYNEKLFF	TGTGCCAGCAGCGTGGCAGGGAGGCCCTACAATGAAAAACTGTTTTTT
-	-	TRBV11-3	TRBJ2-5	CASSLYRVAGPGETQYF	TGTGCCAGCAGCTTATACAGGGTAGCGGGCCCTGGAGAGACCCAGTACTTC
-	-	TRBV20-1	TRBJ1-4	CSASPTGFNEKLFF	TGCAGTGCTAGCCCGACAGGATTTAATGAAAAACTGTTTTTT
-	many	TRBV7-6	TRBJ2-1	CASSLTISEQFF	TGTGCCAGCAGCTTAACGATAAGTGAGCAGTTCTTC
TRBD1	many	TRBV12-5	TRBJ1-4	CASGPQGTGGAAAEKLFF	TGTGCTAGTGGACCACAAGGGACAGGGGGCGCGGCGGCTGAAAAACTGTTTTTT
-	few	TRBV5-1	TRBJ1-6	CASSDGLRSPLHF	TGCGCCAGCAGCGACGGGCTTCGGTCACCCCTCCACTTT
TRBD2	many	TRBV2	TRBJ2-1	CASSAISGRLDEQFF	TGTGCCAGCAGTGCGATTAGCGGGAGGTTGGATGAGCAGTTCTTC
TRBD2	few	TRBV6-1	TRBJ2-2	CASSEVRLAGVTGELFF	TGTGCCAGCAGTGAAGTACGACTAGCGGGAGTCACCGGGGAGCTGTTTTTT
TRBD2	many	TRBV29-1	TRBJ2-3	CSVEGGVDTQYF	TGCAGCGTTGAGGGGGGGGTGGATACGCAGTATTTT
TRBD1	many	TRBV6-1	TRBJ2-1	CASSRPQGVPYNEQFF	TGTGCCAGCAGTCGTCCCCAGGGGGTCCCCTACAATGAGCAGTTCTTC
-	-	TRBV28	TRBJ1-2	CASSLGGRGPHYTF	TGTGCCAGCAGTTTAGGGGGGAGAGGGCCACACTACACCTTC
-	many	TRBV27	TRBJ2-2	CASSLRASGELFF	TGTGCCAGCAGTTTACGGGCTTCCGGGGAGCTGTTTTTT
TRBD1	many	TRBV20-1	TRBJ2-7	CSAESFLGTANPIYEQYF	TGCAGTGCTGAGAGTTTCCTCGGGACAGCCAACCCGATCTACGAGCAGTACTTC
TRBD2	once	TRBV28	TRBJ2-7	CASSRPGLGSYEQYF	TGTGCCAGCAGTCGGCCGGGACTAGGCTCCTACGAGCAGTACTTC
TRBD1	few	TRBV6-5	TRBJ1-2	CASSWGQGPNYGYTF	TGTGCCAGCAGTTGGGGACAGGGCCCTAACTATGGCTACACCTTC
-	-	TRBV30	TRBJ2-2	CAWKAGELFF	TGTGCCTGGAAGGCCGGGGAGCTGTTTTTT
TRBD2	few	TRBV7-6	TRBJ2-1	CASSLGASGTYNEQFF	TGTGCCAGCAGCTTGGGAGCTAGCGGAACCTACAATGAGCAGTTCTTC
TRBD1	-	TRBV27	TRBJ1-1	CVSGHNVGTGVMNTEAFF	TGTGTCAGCGGGCACAACGTGGGGACAGGGGTCATGAACACTGAAGCTTTCTTT